One sample yielded the 19 T cell receptor beta chains listed below, sequenced in a study of blood T cells in healthy people across ages. A second PCR, run for roughly 7 to 12 cycles, used a sample-barcoded 5' primer plus a J-beta primer mix. TCRdb called the 5' RACE reads again in MiXCR, with one record for every CDR3 protein. In the table there are around 2 million distinct CDR3 sequences, about two fifths of which are singletons. Sequencing was done on a sample of blood. The receptors stem from a human donor in good health.

This clonotype was seen ten or more times. The chain is built from TRBV20-1 and TRBJ1-2; D gene unclear. Looked up from germline, CDR1 is DFQATT and CDR2 is SNEGSKA (reference sequence). Trimming removed 2 bases from V and 0 bases from J, with 7 bases in between. This CDR3 spans 13 amino acids. DNA for the CDR3: TGCAGTGCTAGAAGGGAACCTAACTATGGCTACACCTTC. This encodes CSARREPNYGYTF.

J is TRBJ1-1 and V is TRBV2, with unresolved D. V gave up 5 bases and J gave up 2 bases, with 9 bases separating them. CDR3 length equals 13 residues. Per the germline V gene, CDR1 is SNHLY and CDR2 is FYNNEI. CDR3 in DNA: TGTGCCAGCAGTCGTGGATTTAACACTGAAGCTTTCTTT. This gives the protein CASSRGFNTEAFF. Full variable domain (missing parts from reference TRBV2 and TRBJ1-1): EPEVTQTPSHQVTQMGQEVILRCVPISNHLYFYWYRQILGQKVEFLVSFYNNEISEKSEIFDDQFSVERPDGSNFTLKIRSTKLEDSAMYFCASSRGFNTEAFFGQGTRLTVV.

The V gene is TRBV12-3 or TRBV12-4, the J gene TRBJ2-7; D is uncertain. This CDR3 spans 11 amino acids. V lost 5 bases, J lost 6 bases, and 8 bases lay in between. CDR3 sequence reads: CASSKAVEQYF. The CDR3 DNA follows: TGTGCCAGCAGTAAAGCAGTCGAGCAGTACTTC.

There are a few counts of this clonotype. The V gene is TRBV3-1, the J gene TRBJ2-7, with 9 bases that match TRBD1. The V and J ends lost 0 bases and 0 bases, in that order; junction bases with no gene match: 3. The germline gives CDR1 LGHDT, CDR2 YNNKEL (reference sequence). The CDR3 extends over 16 amino acids. This chain's CDR3 is CASSQDLGQGSYEQYF. In DNA, the CDR3 is TGTGCCAGCAGCCAAGATCTGGGACAGGGCTCCTACGAGCAGTACTTC.

Notes on this clonotype: A junction end diverges from the germline sequence, so it may reflect a read error. This chain connects TRBV7-7 to TRBJ2-5; a weak D match, TRBD2 (5 bases). Germline V lookup: CDR1 SSHAT, CDR2 FNYEAQ (reference sequence). CDR3 size: 16 residues. The CDR3: CASSPERRSSHATQYF. CDR3 DNA: TGTGCTAGCAGCCCTGAGCGGCGGTCTTCGCATGCGACCCAGTACTTC.

The chain employs TRBV7-2 and TRBJ2-1; possibly TRBD2 for D (6 bases). The germline V gene has CDR1 SGHTA and CDR2 FQGNSA. CDR3 length equals 17 residues. Trimming shortened V by 1 base and J by 7 bases, and 20 bases separated the two germline ends. The CDR3, as DNA: TGTGCCAGCAGCTTAGATGGTGTACTAAGGGCGGGGAATGAGCAGTTCTTC. Translated, it gives CASSLDGVLRAGNEQFF.

This clonotype was seen just once. DNA for the CDR3: TGTGCCAGCAGTTTTCCCCGCCAGGGCCCCAACACTGAAGCTTTCTTT. Residues: CASSFPRQGPNTEAFF. J is TRBJ1-1 and V is TRBV6-6, with D possibly TRBD1 on 5 matching bases. Germline CDR1 reads MNHNY; CDR2 reads SVGAGI (reference sequence). This CDR3 region has 16 residues. The V end was cut by 4 bases, the J end by 2 bases, with 17 bases between.

The chain couples TRBV20-1 to TRBJ2-1; TRBD2 is a possible D gene (5 bases). The CDR3 sequence is 16 residues long. V was trimmed by 0 bases and J by 5 bases, leaving 17 bases between them. Germline CDR1 DFQATT, CDR2 SNEGSKA (reference sequence). The CDR3 sequence: CSARDSVVNPDNEQFF. DNA for the CDR3: TGCAGTGCTAGAGATAGCGTGGTAAATCCGGACAATGAGCAGTTCTTC.

On this clonotype: At one end, the junction sequence differs from germline, possibly due to a read error. The DNA for the CDR3 is TGTGCCAGCAGCCTAGCCGGGACAGGGGGCGCAGGGCGGGAGCAGTACTTC. Translation gives CASSLAGTGGAGREQYF. This chain uses TRBV7-9 with TRBJ2-7, with TRBD1 identical over 12 bases. The CDR3 spans 17 residues. The germline V gene has CDR1 SEHNR and CDR2 FQNEAQ (reference sequence).

There are many counts of this clonotype. This rearrangement joins TRBV28 to TRBJ2-7; possible D gene TRBD1, 5 bases. This CDR3 spans 14 amino acids. In germline, CDR1 is MDHEN, CDR2 SYDVKM. V dropped 5 bases and J dropped 0 bases, with 11 bases sitting between them. Written as DNA, the CDR3 is TGTGCCAGCAGTACATCGACAGCCTCCTACGAGCAGTACTTC. The encoded protein is CASSTSTASYEQYF.

The sample holds a few counts of this clonotype. J is TRBJ2-7 and V is TRBV29-1; TRBD2 might be the D (6 bases). Trimming stripped 4 bases from V and 4 bases from J, with 14 bases between. Germline-derived CDR1 and CDR2 are SQVTM and ANQGSEA. CDR3 length equals 13 residues. Written as DNA, the CDR3 is TGCAGCGTTGGGGCCGGGGGAAAATACGAGCAGTACTTC. As protein: CSVGAGGKYEQYF.

This clonotype was counted a few times. The genes are TRBV24-1 and TRBJ2-6; 9 bases line up with TRBD1. The CDR3 loop spans 17 amino acids. Germline V CDR1 and CDR2: KGHDR, SFDVKD. J gave up 2 bases and V 3 bases, and 4 bases lay outside the gene matches. CDR3 DNA sequence: TGTGCCACCAGTGATGGGGACAGGGCCGCTGGGGCCAACGTCCTGACTTTC. Amino acid sequence: CATSDGDRAAGANVLTF.

This clonotype turned up a few times. CDR3 bases: TGCGCCAGCAGCGCCCTGGGGGCCGTGGATGGCTACACCTTC. This codes for CASSALGAVDGYTF. The chain employs TRBV4-3 and TRBJ1-2; D possibly corresponds to TRBD1 (6 bases). Germline lookup yields CDR1 LGHNA and CDR2 YSLEER. This CDR3 contains 14 residues. V was trimmed by 5 bases and J by 6 bases, leaving 16 bases between them.

This rearrangement joins TRBV11-1 to TRBJ1-2; D is possibly TRBD1 (5 bases). There are 16 residues in the CDR3. The germline V gene has CDR1 SGHAT and CDR2 FQDESV (reference sequence). The ends were cut back, 5 bases at V and 6 bases at J, with 22 bases in the middle. CDR3 in amino acids: CASSPGLGQGVHGYTF. The CDR3 DNA is TGTGCCAGCAGCCCAGGCTTGGGTCAGGGAGTTCATGGCTACACCTTC. The full variable domain, in which reference TRBV11-1 and TRBJ1-2 provide the parts outside the CDR3, is EAEVAQSPRYKITEKSQAVAFWCDPISGHATLYWYRQILGQGPELLVQFQDESVVDDSQLPKDRFSAERLKGVDSTLKIQPAELGDSAMYLCASSPGLGQGVHGYTFGSGTRLTVV.

The rearrangement links TRBV7-2 to TRBJ2-7; 7 bases align to TRBD2. The better agreement between TRBJ2-1 and the DNA end casts doubt on the J call. The CDR3 has 16 residues. Germline CDR1 reads SGHTA; CDR2 reads FQGNSA. CDR3 bases: TGTGCCAGCAGCTCGACACGGGGGGACCCCTTAAAGGAGCAGTTCTTC. Amino acid sequence: CASSSTRGDPLKEQFF.

V gene TRBV12-5 combines with J gene TRBJ2-7; tentatively, D is TRBD1 (5 bases). CDR3 size: 15 residues. Germline loops: CDR1 LGHNT, CDR2 FRNRAP. V was cut by 4 bases and J by 3 bases, with 16 bases left in between. The DNA of the CDR3 is TGTGCTAGTGGTTGGGTACGTCAGGGTTTCTACGAGCAGTACTTC. Translated: CASGWVRQGFYEQYF.

The rearrangement links TRBV29-1 to TRBJ1-2, with a weak D call TRBD1 (5 bases). V dropped 6 bases and J dropped 4 bases, with 15 bases sitting between them. Germline CDR1 is SQVTM and CDR2 is ANQGSEA. This CDR3 comprises 13 residues. The CDR3 nucleotides are TGCAGCGTAACTCAGACAGTGTTCTATGGCTACACCTTC. Translating it yields CSVTQTVFYGYTF.

This clonotype came up a few times. The chain carries TRBV10-3 and TRBJ2-5; 9 bases align to TRBD2. The germline gives CDR1 ENHRY, CDR2 SYGVKD. CDR3 length equals 17 residues. After removal of 0 bases from V and 5 bases from J, the junction contained 10 bases not matched to a gene. The CDR3: CAISESRSGGLLETQYF. CDR3 DNA: TGTGCCATCAGTGAGTCGAGAAGCGGGGGGCTGTTGGAGACCCAGTACTTC.

The genes are TRBV4-1 and TRBJ1-5; unclear D gene. V lost 0 bases to trimming and J lost 4 bases, with 10 bases between them. The CDR3 loop spans 15 amino acids. Germline lookup yields CDR1 MGHRA and CDR2 YSYEKL. The CDR3 reads CASSQETLGNQPQHF. In DNA, the CDR3 is TGCGCCAGCAGCCAAGAAACCTTAGGAAATCAGCCCCAGCATTTT.